This T cell receptor (beta chain) was found in a study of T cell responses to AZD1222 COVID-19 vaccine. CDR1 is LGHNA, CDR2 YSLEER, per germline. The V gene lost 0 bases and the J gene lost 1 base, with 6 bases spanning the gap. The CDR3 length is 14 residues. The method was immunoSEQ multiplex PCR; TCRdb's version includes in-frame clones alone and lacks a portion of them. The table includes some 50,000 clones, roughly 84% detected once. This clonotype was sampled from an adult in good health. The chain carries TRBV4-3 and TRBJ1-1; D ambiguous. Specimen: peripheral blood, collected on day 0 of AZD1222 vaccination. The CDR3 nucleotides are TGCGCCAGCAGCCAAGATCTCACGAACACTGAAGCTTTCTTT. Residues: CASSQDLTNTEAFF.